This passage covers 18 T cell receptor beta chains from one sample sequenced in a study of identical twins. In TCRdb, the 5' RACE reads were re-called with MiXCR into one record per CDR3 protein. The sample yields 460,000 or so distinct CDR3 sequences, 14% seen once. The same data also contributed to another study, on yellow fever vaccine responses in identical twins.

The sample consisted of CD4+ T cells sorted from blood. These receptors originate from a woman aged 18-29 years in good health.

The rearrangement links TRBV2 to TRBJ2-7, with 9 bases aligning to TRBD2. This CDR3 is built from 14 residues. Trimming cost V 5 bases and J 2 bases; bases outside gene matches: 4. Looked up from germline, CDR1 is SNHLY and CDR2 is FYNNEI. CDR3 DNA sequence: TGTGCCAGCAGTTCAGCGGGGGGTGCCTACGAGCAGTACTTC. This encodes CASSSAGGAYEQYF. The full variable domain, completed using reference TRBV2 and TRBJ2-7, is EPEVTQTPSHQVTQMGQEVILRCVPISNHLYFYWYRQILGQKVEFLVSFYNNEISEKSEIFDDQFSVERPDGSNFTLKIRSTKLEDSAMYFCASSSAGGAYEQYFGPGTRLTVT.

The V call is TRBV7-2, the J call TRBJ1-5; 10 bases align to TRBD1. The CDR3 covers 15 residues. Trimming at V came to 5 bases and at J to 9 bases, leaving 10 bases not matched to a gene. Germline V gives CDR1 SGHTA, CDR2 FQGNSA. Here the CDR3 reads CASSGMGQGKGPQHF. CDR3 DNA: TGTGCCAGCAGCGGCATGGGACAGGGGAAGGGGCCCCAGCATTTT.

V usage is TRBV6-5 and J usage is TRBJ2-7; 9 bases align to TRBD1. In germline, CDR1 is MNHEY, CDR2 SVGAGI. V shed 0 bases, J shed 9 bases, and the junction held 9 bases outside the gene matches. The CDR3 extends over 15 amino acids. CDR3 sequence reads: CASSYSGTGSKGQYF. Here the CDR3 DNA reads TGTGCCAGCAGTTACTCCGGGACAGGGTCTAAGGGGCAGTACTTC.

The rearrangement uses TRBV5-5 and TRBJ2-1, with 11 bases matching TRBD2. This CDR3 is built from 17 residues. Trimming removed 3 bases from V and 6 bases from J; junction bases left unmatched: 11. From germline, CDR1 is SGHKS and CDR2 YYEKEE (reference sequence). The CDR3 sequence is CASSWGLAGGPSNEQFF. The CDR3, as DNA: TGTGCCAGCAGCTGGGGTCTAGCGGGAGGTCCATCCAATGAGCAGTTCTTC.

The table lists this clonotype with a few counts. The rearrangement uses TRBV5-1 and TRBJ2-2; D not resolved. The CDR3 runs 15 residues. Germline loops: CDR1 SGHRS, CDR2 YFSETQ. Trimming left V 0 bases short and J 3 bases short, with 9 bases between. CDR3 protein: CASSLDTGYTGELFF. CDR3 bases: TGCGCCAGCAGCTTGGATACCGGGTACACCGGGGAGCTGTTTTTT.

This clonotype was observed a handful of times. The chain links TRBV4-3 to TRBJ1-2; D unresolved. Germline lookup yields CDR1 LGHNA and CDR2 YSLEER. V dropped 1 base and J dropped 8 bases, with 11 bases sitting between them. The CDR3 runs to 13 residues. The CDR3 DNA follows: TGCGCCAGCAGCCAAGGAGGCCCCTCAGGCTACACCTTC. Translating gives CASSQGGPSGYTF.

The rearrangement links TRBV3-1 to TRBJ1-2, with 9 nucleotides matching TRBD1. The V segment lost 4 bases and the J segment 8 bases; nucleotides outside the gene matches: 8. The germline gives CDR1 LGHDT, CDR2 YNNKEL (reference sequence). The CDR3 is made up of 14 amino acids. The chain's CDR3 is CASSPGTGSLGYTF. CDR3 sequence (DNA): TGTGCCAGCAGCCCCGGGACAGGGAGTCTCGGCTACACCTTC.

The chain carries TRBV6-2 or TRBV6-3 and TRBJ2-1; D is possibly TRBD1 or TRBD2 (5 bases each). The CDR3 consists of 15 residues. V was cut by 4 bases and J by 3 bases, with 13 bases left in between. CDR1 and CDR2 (germline): MNHEY, SVGEGT. The CDR3 is CASSWNGASYNEQFF. DNA for the CDR3: TGTGCCAGCAGTTGGAACGGGGCCAGCTACAATGAGCAGTTCTTC.

In this sample, this clonotype turned up many times. V is TRBV3-1 and J is TRBJ2-6, with D uncertain. The V end lost 5 bases, the J end lost 4 bases, and 12 bases lay between the germline ends. This CDR3 is built from 15 residues. Per the germline V gene, CDR1 is LGHDT and CDR2 is YNNKEL (reference sequence). The CDR3 DNA sequence: TGTGCCAGCAGCACCCTTGGGTCCGGGGCCAACGTCCTGACTTTC. This sequence encodes CASSTLGSGANVLTF.

This clonotype was counted between two and nine times. The chain carries TRBV10-3 and TRBJ2-3; 7 nucleotides match TRBD2. Per the germline V gene, CDR1 is ENHRY and CDR2 is SYGVKD. V was clipped by 0 bases and J by 4 bases; unmatched bases: 4. CDR3 length equals 15 residues. In DNA form, the CDR3 reads TGTGCCATCAGTGAGTCGGGCCGGGAGGCAGATACGCAGTATTTT. This gives the protein CAISESGREADTQYF.

This clonotype has just a few counts. The rearrangement joins TRBV14 to TRBJ2-1; 9 nucleotides match TRBD2. The germline CDR1 and CDR2 sequences are SGHDN and FVKESK. V shed 0 bases and J 8 bases; nucleotides not matched to a gene: 11. CDR3 length: 17 residues. CDR3 loop: CASSQDKSGGYYDEQFF. CDR3 DNA: TGTGCCAGCAGCCAAGATAAGAGCGGGGGGTACTATGATGAGCAGTTCTTC.

This clonotype was detected a few times. This sequence joins TRBV28 and TRBJ2-3; 9 bases fit TRBD2. CDR1 and CDR2 (germline): MDHEN, SYDVKM. This CDR3 is built from 16 residues. After removal of 3 bases from V and 3 bases from J, the junction contained 7 bases not matched to a gene. CDR3 sequence reads: CASSFPGLAGTDTQYF. The DNA for the CDR3 is TGTGCCAGCAGTTTCCCGGGACTAGCCGGGACAGATACGCAGTATTTT.

The V gene is TRBV28, the J gene TRBJ2-7; 8 bases match TRBD1. In germline, CDR1 is MDHEN, CDR2 SYDVKM. This CDR3 comprises 16 residues. The trim removed 2 bases at V and 4 bases at J, leaving 10 bases unmatched. Written as DNA, the CDR3 is TGTGCCAGCAGTTTAGAGGGTGGGACAGGAATTTACGAGCAGTACTTC. Its protein is CASSLEGGTGIYEQYF.

This chain links TRBV20-1 with TRBJ1-4; TRBD1 is a possible D gene (5 bases). Germline V gene sequence: CDR1 DFQATT, CDR2 SNEGSKA (reference sequence). The CDR3 is 12 amino acids. Trimming took off 3 bases at V and 8 bases at J, with 10 bases between the two ends. For the CDR3, the DNA is TGCAGTGCTAGGAGGGGTGGGGAAAAACTGTTTTTT. Amino acids: CSARRGGEKLFF.

This chain links TRBV12-3 or TRBV12-4 with TRBJ1-1; D is unclear. The CDR3 is made up of 14 amino acids. V was cut by 1 base and J by 8 bases, with 14 bases left in between. The DNA of the CDR3 is TGTGCCAGCAGTTTAGGGGGTGGGGAGTCGGAAGCTTTCTTT. This codes for CASSLGGGESEAFF.

V is TRBV5-1 and J is TRBJ2-5; TRBD2 aligns across 10 bases. CDR1 is SGHRS and CDR2 is YFSETQ in the germline V gene. V trimming: 1 base; J trimming: 1 base; junction bases outside the gene matches: 1. The CDR3 runs 15 residues. The CDR3 DNA sequence: TGCGCCAGCAGCTTGCTAGCGGGGGCCCAAGAGACCCAGTACTTC. Translating it yields CASSLLAGAQETQYF.

This sequence joins TRBV20-1 and TRBJ2-1; TRBD2 might be the D (5 bases). Germline lookup yields CDR1 DFQATT and CDR2 SNEGSKA (reference sequence). The CDR3 runs to 15 residues. The germline V and J ends were trimmed by 5 bases and 2 bases, with 16 bases remaining between them. CDR3 bases: TGCAGTGCTTTCAACCTAGCACGCACCTACAATGAGCAGTTCTTC. It translates to CSAFNLARTYNEQFF.

The V and J genes are TRBV6-5 and TRBJ2-3; D ambiguous. CDR3 length equals 14 residues. Between the trimmed V and J ends, which lost 2 bases and 2 bases, there was a span of 8 bases. Germline V gene data show CDR1 as MNHEY and CDR2 as SVGAGI. DNA for the CDR3: TGTGCCAGCAGTTACGCTCACCTCACAGATACGCAGTATTTT. As protein: CASSYAHLTDTQYF.